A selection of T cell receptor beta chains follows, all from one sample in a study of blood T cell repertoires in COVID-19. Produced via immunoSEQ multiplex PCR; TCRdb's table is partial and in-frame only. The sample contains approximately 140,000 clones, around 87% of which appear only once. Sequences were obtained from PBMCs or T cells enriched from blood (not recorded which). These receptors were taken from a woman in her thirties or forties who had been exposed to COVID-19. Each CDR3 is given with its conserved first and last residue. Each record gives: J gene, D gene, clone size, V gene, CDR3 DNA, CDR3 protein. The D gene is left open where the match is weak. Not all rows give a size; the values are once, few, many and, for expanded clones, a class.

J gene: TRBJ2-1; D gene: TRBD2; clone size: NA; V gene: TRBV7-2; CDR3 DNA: TGTGCCAGCAGCCCCCGACTAGCGGGAACCTACAATGAGCAGTTCTTC; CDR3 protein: CASSPRLAGTYNEQFF
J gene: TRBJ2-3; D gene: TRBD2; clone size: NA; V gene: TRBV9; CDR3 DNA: TGTGCCAGCAGCGTAGGCTCTCCGACTAGCGGGTCCCTTATAAGCACAGATACGCAGTATTTT; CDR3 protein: CASSVGSPTSGSLISTDTQYF
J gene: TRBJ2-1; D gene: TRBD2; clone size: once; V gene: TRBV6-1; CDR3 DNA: TGTGCCAGCAGTGAAGCGGGCGGGGAGGGATATGAGCAGTTCTTC; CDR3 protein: CASSEAGGEGYEQFF
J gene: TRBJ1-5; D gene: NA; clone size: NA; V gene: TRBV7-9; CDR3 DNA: TGTGCCAGCAGCTTAGGTATACAGCCCCAGCATTTT; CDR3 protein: CASSLGIQPQHF
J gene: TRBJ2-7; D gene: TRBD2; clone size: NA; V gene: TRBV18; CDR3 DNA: TGTGCCAGCTCCGGGACTACTGGCGAGCAGTACTTC; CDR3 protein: CASSGTTGEQYF
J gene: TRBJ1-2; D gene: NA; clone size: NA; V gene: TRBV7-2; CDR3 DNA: TGTGCCAGCAGCTTAGATCCAGGGCACCCCGATGGCTACACCTTC; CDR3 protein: CASSLDPGHPDGYTF
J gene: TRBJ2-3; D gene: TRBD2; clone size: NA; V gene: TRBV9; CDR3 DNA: TGTGCCAGCAGTCTAGCGGGGGTCACAGATACGCAGTATTTT; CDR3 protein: CASSLAGVTDTQYF
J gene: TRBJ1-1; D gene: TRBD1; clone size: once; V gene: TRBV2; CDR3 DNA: TGTGCCAGCCTCGGGGCAGGGGGTGCCACTGAAGCTTTCTTT; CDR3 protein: CASLGAGGATEAFF
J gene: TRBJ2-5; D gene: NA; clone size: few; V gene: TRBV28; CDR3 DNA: TGTGCCAGCAGTCCTGGGTCCTCGGAGGCGGAGACCCAGTACTTC; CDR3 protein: CASSPGSSEAETQYF
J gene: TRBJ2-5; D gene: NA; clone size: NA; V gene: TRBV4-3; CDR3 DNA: TGCGCCAGCAGCCAAGCAGCGGCAGGACGAGTACCAAGAGAGACCCAGTACTTC; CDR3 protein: CASSQAAAGRVPRETQYF
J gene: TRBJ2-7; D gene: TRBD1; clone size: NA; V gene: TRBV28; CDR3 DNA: TGTGCCACCATAACAGGGGGCGAGAGTTACGAGCAGTACTTC; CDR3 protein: CATITGGESYEQYF
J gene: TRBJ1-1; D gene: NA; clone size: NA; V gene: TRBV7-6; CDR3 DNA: TGTGCCAGCAGCTTAGGAGGACAGATCAACACTGAAGCTTTCTTT; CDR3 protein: CASSLGGQINTEAFF
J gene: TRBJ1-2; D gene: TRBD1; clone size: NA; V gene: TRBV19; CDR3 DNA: TGTGCCAGTAGTATAACACAGGGGTCGGCTGGCTACACCTTC; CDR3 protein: CASSITQGSAGYTF
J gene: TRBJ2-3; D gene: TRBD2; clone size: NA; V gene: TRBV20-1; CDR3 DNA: TGCAGTGCTAGTTATTCTCCGACTAGCGGGGTTATCACTAGCACAGATACGCAGTATTTT; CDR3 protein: CSASYSPTSGVITSTDTQYF
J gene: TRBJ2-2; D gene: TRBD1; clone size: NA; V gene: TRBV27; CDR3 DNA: TGTGCCACCAAGGGGAGGACAGGGGACACCGGGGAGCTGTTTTTT; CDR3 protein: CATKGRTGDTGELFF
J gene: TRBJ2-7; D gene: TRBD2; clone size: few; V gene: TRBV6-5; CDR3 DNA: TGTGCCAGCAGTTACTCGGGCAGGCGCGGGAGGTACGAGCAGTACTTC; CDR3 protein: CASSYSGRRGRYEQYF
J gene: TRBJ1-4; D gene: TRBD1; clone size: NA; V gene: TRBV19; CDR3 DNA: TGTGCCAGTACGGGACAGGGGGCTGAAAAACTGTTTTTT; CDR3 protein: CASTGQGAEKLFF
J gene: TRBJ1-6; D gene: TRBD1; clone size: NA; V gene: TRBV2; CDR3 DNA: TGTGCCAGCAGTCAGGACAGGGGGGTTTCACCCCTCCACTTT; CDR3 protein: CASSQDRGVSPLHF
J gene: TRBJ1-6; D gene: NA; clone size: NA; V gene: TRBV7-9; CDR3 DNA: TGTGCCAGCAGCTTAGGGTTGACATACTATAATTCACCCCTCCACTTT; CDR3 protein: CASSLGLTYYNSPLHF
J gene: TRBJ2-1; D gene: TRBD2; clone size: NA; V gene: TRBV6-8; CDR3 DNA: TGTGCCAGCAGTTACAGGCGGGGGGGCGATGAGCAGTTCTTC; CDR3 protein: CASSYRRGGDEQFF
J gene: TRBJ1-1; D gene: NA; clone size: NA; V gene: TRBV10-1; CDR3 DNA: TGCGCCAGCAGTTACGGTCCGGACACTGAAGCTTTCTTT; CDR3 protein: CASSYGPDTEAFF
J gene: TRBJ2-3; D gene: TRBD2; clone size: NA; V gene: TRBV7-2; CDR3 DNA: TGTGCCAGCAGCGCCAGCGGGAGGGGCACAGATACGCAGTATTTT; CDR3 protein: CASSASGRGTDTQYF
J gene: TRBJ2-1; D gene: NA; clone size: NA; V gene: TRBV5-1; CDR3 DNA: TGCGCCAGCAGCGGAAAAACAGGGCTAACCTACAATGAGCAGTTCTTC; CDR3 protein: CASSGKTGLTYNEQFF
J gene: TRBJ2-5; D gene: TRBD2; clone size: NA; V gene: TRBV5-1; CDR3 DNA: TGCGCCAGCAGCTCCTATGGGACTAGTTCGGAGACCCAGTACTTC; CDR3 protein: CASSSYGTSSETQYF
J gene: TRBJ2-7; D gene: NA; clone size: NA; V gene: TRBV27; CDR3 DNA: TGTGCCAGAAGAAAGCCCAACTACGAGCAGTACTTC; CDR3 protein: CARRKPNYEQYF
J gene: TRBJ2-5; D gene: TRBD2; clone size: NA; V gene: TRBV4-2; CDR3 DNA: TGTGCCAGCAGCCAAGGAGCGGGGGGGAACCAAGAGACCCAGTACTTC; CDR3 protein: CASSQGAGGNQETQYF
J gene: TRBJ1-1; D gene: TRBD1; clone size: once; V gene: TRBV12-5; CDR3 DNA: TGTGCTAGTGGTTCCGGGACAGGGGTTTCTGAAGCTTTCTTT; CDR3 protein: CASGSGTGVSEAFF
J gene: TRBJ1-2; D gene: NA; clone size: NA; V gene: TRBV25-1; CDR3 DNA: TGTGCCAGCAATGAGGGAGGGGGCTACACCTTC; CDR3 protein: CASNEGGGYTF
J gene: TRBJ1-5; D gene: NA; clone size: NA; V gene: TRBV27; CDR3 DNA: TGTGCCAGCAGTTTAATCGGTAATCAGCCCCAGCATTTT; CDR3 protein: CASSLIGNQPQHF
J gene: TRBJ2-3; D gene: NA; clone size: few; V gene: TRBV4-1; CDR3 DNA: TGCGCCAGCAGCCATCCCCTGACGGCAGGCCCTGGGACAGATACGCAGTATTTT; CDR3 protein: CASSHPLTAGPGTDTQYF
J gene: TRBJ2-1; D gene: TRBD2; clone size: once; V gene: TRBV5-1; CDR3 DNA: TGCGCCAGCAGATGGACTGGGACTAGCGGGAGGTATGAGCAGTTCTTC; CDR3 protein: CASRWTGTSGRYEQFF
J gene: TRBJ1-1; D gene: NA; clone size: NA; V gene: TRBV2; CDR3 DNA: TGTGCCAGCAGTGATGAGGGAGGGACTGAAGCTTTCTTT; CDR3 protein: CASSDEGGTEAFF
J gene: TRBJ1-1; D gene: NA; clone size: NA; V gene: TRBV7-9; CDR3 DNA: TGTGCCAGCAGCCCCCAGGTTAACACTGAAGCTTTCTTT; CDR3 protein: CASSPQVNTEAFF
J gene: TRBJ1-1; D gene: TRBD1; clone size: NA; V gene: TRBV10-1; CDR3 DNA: TGCGCCAGCAGCCGGCAGGGGGTAACTGAAGCTTTCTTT; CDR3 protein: CASSRQGVTEAFF
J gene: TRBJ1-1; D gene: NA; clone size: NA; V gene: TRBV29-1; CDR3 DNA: TGCAGCGTCGTGACAGGCACTGAAGCTTTCTTT; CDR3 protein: CSVVTGTEAFF
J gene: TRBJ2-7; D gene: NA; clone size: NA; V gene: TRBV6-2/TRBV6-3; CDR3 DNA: TGTGCCAGCAGTTCATATATGAGGACATATGGCACCAGGGGCTCCTACGAGCAGTACTTC; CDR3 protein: CASSSYMRTYGTRGSYEQYF
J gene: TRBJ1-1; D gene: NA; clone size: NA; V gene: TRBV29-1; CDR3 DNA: TGCAGCGTTCTGGGCCCTGGAAGGTTCACTGAAGCTTTCTTT; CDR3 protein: CSVLGPGRFTEAFF
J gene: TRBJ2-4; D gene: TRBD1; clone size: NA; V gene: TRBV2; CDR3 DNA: TGTGCCAGCAGACCCGGGACAGGTACTTACATGGCCAAAAACATTCAGTACTTC; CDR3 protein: CASRPGTGTYMAKNIQYF
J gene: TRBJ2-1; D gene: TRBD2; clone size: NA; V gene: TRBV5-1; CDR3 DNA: TGCGCCAGCAGCTTGGGGGGACTAGCGGACGCCAATGAGCAGTTCTTC; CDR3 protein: CASSLGGLADANEQFF
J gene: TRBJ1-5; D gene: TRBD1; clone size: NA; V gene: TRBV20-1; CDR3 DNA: TGCAGTGCTAGTTCTCCGGGACAGGGATATCAGCCCCAGCATTTT; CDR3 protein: CSASSPGQGYQPQHF